A selection of T cell receptor beta chains follows, all from one sample in a study of shared clonotypes between healthy human individuals. Profiling relied on immunoSEQ multiplex PCR, and the TCRdb table lists in-frame clones only, not all of them. The data contain about 2.2 million clones, about 92% of them singletons. The sample comprised naive CD8+ T cells from PBMCs. The receptors were sampled from a man younger than 30 in good health. Some clones in this sample may be carry-over from other donors' samples. CDR3s include the opening cysteine and the closing phenylalanine or tryptophan. D genes are given only for firm matches. Only some rows state a clone size, as once, few, many or a class for expanded clones.

CDR3 protein: CASSIRVGYNEQFF
CDR3 DNA: TGTGCCAGTAGTATCCGCGTAGGGTACAATGAGCAGTTCTTC
J gene: TRBJ2-1
clone size: NA
D gene: NA
V gene: TRBV19

CDR3 protein: CASRGERWTDAKTEAFF
CDR3 DNA: TGTGCCAGCAGGGGCGAAAGATGGACAGACGCAAAAACTGAAGCTTTCTTT
J gene: TRBJ1-1
clone size: NA
D gene: NA
V gene: TRBV28

CDR3 protein: CASSLGLNYGYTF
CDR3 DNA: TGTGCCAGTAGTTTGGGACTTAACTATGGCTACACCTTC
J gene: TRBJ1-2
clone size: NA
D gene: NA
V gene: TRBV19

CDR3 protein: CASSHGDSSYNEQFF
CDR3 DNA: TGTGCCAGCAGCCATGGGGACAGCTCCTACAATGAGCAGTTCTTC
J gene: TRBJ2-1
clone size: NA
D gene: TRBD1
V gene: TRBV5-4

CDR3 protein: CAISETGLSYNEQFF
CDR3 DNA: TGTGCCATCAGTGAGACAGGGCTTTCCTACAATGAGCAGTTCTTC
J gene: TRBJ2-1
clone size: NA
D gene: NA
V gene: TRBV10-3

CDR3 protein: CASSPIPGLADTDTQYF
CDR3 DNA: TGTGCCAGCAGCCCAATCCCAGGACTAGCGGACACAGATACGCAGTATTTT
J gene: TRBJ2-3
clone size: NA
D gene: TRBD2
V gene: TRBV11-2

CDR3 protein: CASSLEGRRLTDTQYF
CDR3 DNA: TGCGCCAGCAGCCTGGAGGGCAGGAGGCTTACAGATACGCAGTATTTT
J gene: TRBJ2-3
clone size: NA
D gene: NA
V gene: TRBV5-1

CDR3 protein: CAISEFRLPHSYEQYF
CDR3 DNA: TGTGCCATCAGTGAGTTTAGGTTACCCCACTCCTACGAGCAGTACTTC
J gene: TRBJ2-7
clone size: once
D gene: NA
V gene: TRBV10-3

CDR3 protein: CASSPTANTGELFF
CDR3 DNA: TGTGCCAGCAGTCCTACAGCGAACACCGGGGAGCTGTTTTTT
J gene: TRBJ2-2
clone size: NA
D gene: NA
V gene: TRBV6-5

CDR3 protein: CASSLEETGTETQYF
CDR3 DNA: TGTGCCAGCAGTTTAGAGGAGACAGGGACAGAGACCCAGTACTTC
J gene: TRBJ2-5
clone size: NA
D gene: TRBD1
V gene: TRBV28

CDR3 protein: CASSLTGTGGETQYF
CDR3 DNA: TGTGCCAGCAGTTTAACCGGGACAGGGGGTGAGACCCAGTACTTC
J gene: TRBJ2-5
clone size: NA
D gene: TRBD1
V gene: TRBV27

CDR3 protein: CASSSRPPTLTSGSYNEQFF
CDR3 DNA: TGTGCCAGCAGCTCTCGCCCTCCTACGCTAACTAGCGGGTCCTACAATGAGCAGTTCTTC
J gene: TRBJ2-1
clone size: NA
D gene: TRBD2
V gene: TRBV7-8

CDR3 protein: CASSPGRQTSYGYTF
CDR3 DNA: TGTGCCAGCAGCCCGGGACGGCAAACCTCCTATGGCTACACCTTC
J gene: TRBJ1-2
clone size: few
D gene: NA
V gene: TRBV2

CDR3 protein: CASSQKQGPSYEAFF
CDR3 DNA: TGTGCCAGCAGCCAAAAACAGGGCCCTTCTTATGAAGCTTTCTTT
J gene: TRBJ1-1
clone size: NA
D gene: NA
V gene: TRBV7-9

CDR3 protein: CASSLKGWTEAFF
CDR3 DNA: TGTGCCAGCAGTCTAAAGGGATGGACTGAAGCTTTCTTT
J gene: TRBJ1-1
clone size: once
D gene: NA
V gene: TRBV27

CDR3 protein: CASSYPGVVRNTEAFF
CDR3 DNA: TGTGCCAGCAGCTACCCGGGGGTCGTGAGGAACACTGAAGCTTTCTTT
J gene: TRBJ1-1
clone size: NA
D gene: NA
V gene: TRBV13

CDR3 protein: CASSYSDHPQETQYF
CDR3 DNA: TGTGCCAGCAGTTACTCTGACCACCCCCAAGAGACCCAGTACTTC
J gene: TRBJ2-5
clone size: NA
D gene: NA
V gene: TRBV6-5

CDR3 protein: CASSPGVSSYNEQFF
CDR3 DNA: TGTGCCAGCAGCCCAGGGGTAAGCTCCTACAATGAGCAGTTCTTC
J gene: TRBJ2-1
clone size: NA
D gene: NA
V gene: TRBV27

CDR3 protein: CASSQGAQNNEQFF
CDR3 DNA: TGTGCCAGCAGCCAAGGGGCCCAAAACAATGAGCAGTTCTTC
J gene: TRBJ2-1
clone size: NA
D gene: NA
V gene: TRBV4-2

CDR3 protein: CASRKQGNTEAFF
CDR3 DNA: TGTGCCAGCAGAAAACAGGGGAACACTGAAGCTTTCTTT
J gene: TRBJ1-1
clone size: few
D gene: NA
V gene: TRBV5-6

CDR3 protein: CASSYSVFSSYEQYF
CDR3 DNA: TGTGCCAGCAGTTACTCGGTTTTCAGTTCCTACGAGCAGTACTTC
J gene: TRBJ2-7
clone size: NA
D gene: NA
V gene: TRBV6-5

CDR3 protein: CASSTGQGWLVEQYF
CDR3 DNA: TGTGCCAGCAGCACGGGACAGGGGTGGCTTGTTGAGCAGTACTTC
J gene: TRBJ2-7
clone size: NA
D gene: TRBD1
V gene: TRBV5-6